This T cell receptor (beta chain) comes out of a study of PD-1 blockade in classical Hodgkin lymphoma. About the study: With a 2-week interval, patients received intravenous nivolumab at 3 mg/kg. General study results and limits: What drove the repertoire differences, possibly disease activity or prior therapy, has not been defined.

The CDR3 is 14 amino acids. V lost 2 bases, J lost 4 bases, and 11 bases lay in between. Looked up from germline, CDR1 is KGHSH and CDR2 is LQKENI. Profiled with immunoSEQ multiplex PCR; TCRdb holds only in-frame clones, not every one. The data hold 17,000 or so clones, with around 81% observed a single time. As concerns this clone: The antigen is undetermined.

All trial patients relapsed after autologous stem cell transplantation. Negative magnetic selection isolated CD4+ T cells from thawed PBMCs. This rearrangement joins TRBV18 to TRBJ1-2; D possibly corresponds to TRBD1 (6 bases). The TCR originated in a human donor with classical Hodgkin lymphoma. Sequenced material: CD4+ T cells from blood, taken at baseline. As DNA, the CDR3 is TGTGCCAGCTCACCAATTACAGGGCCCTATGGCTACACCTTC. Translated, it gives CASSPITGPYGYTF. Supplemented by reference TRBV18 and TRBJ1-2, the full variable domain reads NAGVMQNPRHLVRRRGQEARLRCSPMKGHSHVYWYRQLPEEGLKFMVYLQKENIIDESGMPKERFSAEFPKEGPSILRIQQVVRGDSAAYFCASSPITGPYGYTFGSGTRLTVV.